The T cell receptor beta chain described here comes from a study of OX40 agonist ivuxolimab in advanced cancers. CDR1 is SGHVS, CDR2 FQNEAQ, per germline. The CDR3 consists of 15 residues. Sequenced by immunoSEQ multiplex PCR; TCRdb stores in-frame clones only, minus some. The sample carries roughly 18,000 clones, around two thirds recorded once. The sample consisted of CD4+ or CD8+ T cells sorted from blood, taken in a trial of the OX40 agonist ivuxolimab. The rearrangement joins TRBV7-8 to TRBJ2-5, with D hard to call. The DNA end lines up better with TRBJ2-7; the J call may be wrong. The TCR originated in an adult with an advanced solid tumor such as melanoma, head and neck, liver or kidney cancer. CDR3 protein: CASSVFSGPVYEQYF. In DNA form, the CDR3 reads TGTGCCAGCAGCGTCTTTTCCGGGCCAGTCTACGAGCAGTACTTC.